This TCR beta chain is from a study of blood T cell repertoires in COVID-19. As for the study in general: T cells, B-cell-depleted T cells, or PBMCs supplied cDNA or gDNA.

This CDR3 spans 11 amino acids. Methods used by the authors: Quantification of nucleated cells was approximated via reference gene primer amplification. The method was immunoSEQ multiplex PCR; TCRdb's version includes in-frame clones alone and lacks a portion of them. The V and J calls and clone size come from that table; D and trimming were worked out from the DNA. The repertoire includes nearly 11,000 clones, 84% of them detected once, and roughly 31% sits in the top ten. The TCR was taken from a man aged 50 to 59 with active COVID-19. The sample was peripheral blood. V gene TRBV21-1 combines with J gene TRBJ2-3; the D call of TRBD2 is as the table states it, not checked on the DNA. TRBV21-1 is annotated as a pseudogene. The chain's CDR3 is CASRSGDTQYF. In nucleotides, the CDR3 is TGTGCCAGCAGGTCGGGGGATACGCAGTATTTT.